The TCR beta chain described here comes from a study of T-cell memory formation after mild COVID-19. The study's findings and limits: Confirmation was lacking for SARS-CoV-2 specificity of second-wave clones that peaked on day 37. Cross-reactive memory apparently joined, as some responding clones appeared in pre-infection memory.

On this clonotype: Its target is unknown.

TCRdb re-called the 5' RACE reads through MiXCR, storing one row per CDR3 protein. The data show about 100,000 distinct CDR3 sequences, over 15% seen once. The length of the CDR3 is 14 residues. The germline V gene encodes CDR1 GTSNPN and CDR2 SVGIG (reference sequence). Trimming took 0 bases from V and 5 from J, leaving 13 bases between them. This clonotype originated in a man between 18 and 35 years old who had mild COVID-19 (a few samples of this study predate the infection). Cell type and time point are not known. The rearrangement uses TRBV30 and TRBJ2-5; D could derive from TRBD1 or TRBD2 (5 bases each). The sample was PBMCs or a T cell subset sorted from them (not recorded which). CDR3 in amino acids: CAWSVQAGAETQYF. CDR3 bases: TGTGCCTGGAGTGTACAGGCCGGGGCGGAGACCCAGTACTTC.